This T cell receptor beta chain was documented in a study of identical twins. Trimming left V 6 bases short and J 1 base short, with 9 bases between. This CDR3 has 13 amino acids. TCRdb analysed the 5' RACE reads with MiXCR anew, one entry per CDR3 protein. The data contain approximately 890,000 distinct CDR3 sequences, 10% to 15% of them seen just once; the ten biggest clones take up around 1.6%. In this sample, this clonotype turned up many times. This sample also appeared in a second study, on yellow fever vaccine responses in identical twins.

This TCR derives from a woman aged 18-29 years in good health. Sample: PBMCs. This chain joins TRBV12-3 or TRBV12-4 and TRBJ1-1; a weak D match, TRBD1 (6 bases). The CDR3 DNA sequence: TGTGCCAGCAGAAAGGGACAGAACACTGAAGCTTTCTTT. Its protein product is CASRKGQNTEAFF.